Sequencing of this T cell receptor (beta chain) was carried out in a study of shared clonotypes between healthy human individuals. About this clone itself: Its specificity is not known.

Only Caucasian adults living in Nashville, Tennessee made up the donor group. Overall study findings and caveats: Represented diversity, genetic and exposure-history alike, was limited by few donors.

The V and J ends lost 6 bases and 7 bases, in that order; junction bases with no gene match: 12. Looked up from germline, CDR1 is MNHEY and CDR2 is SVGAGI. This CDR3 spans 15 amino acids. Original methodology: ImmunoSEQ yielded junction-only sequences lacking quality scores, so filtering differed. TCRdb's copy holds only in-frame clones and misses some; the assay was immunoSEQ multiplex PCR. The V and J calls and the clone size are those of that table, but D and trimming were determined from the DNA. Of some 2,400,000 clones listed, around 95% are singletons. Sequencing was carried out using naive CD4+ T cells sorted from blood. Subset here: CD45RA+ positively selected. This chain links TRBV6-5 with TRBJ1-3; TRBD1 agrees at 7 bases. The sequence derives from a man between 18 and 29 years old in good health. CDR3 sequence reads: CASRQTGAGRNTIYF. CDR3 bases: TGTGCCAGCAGGCAAACAGGGGCCGGCCGGAACACCATATATTTT.